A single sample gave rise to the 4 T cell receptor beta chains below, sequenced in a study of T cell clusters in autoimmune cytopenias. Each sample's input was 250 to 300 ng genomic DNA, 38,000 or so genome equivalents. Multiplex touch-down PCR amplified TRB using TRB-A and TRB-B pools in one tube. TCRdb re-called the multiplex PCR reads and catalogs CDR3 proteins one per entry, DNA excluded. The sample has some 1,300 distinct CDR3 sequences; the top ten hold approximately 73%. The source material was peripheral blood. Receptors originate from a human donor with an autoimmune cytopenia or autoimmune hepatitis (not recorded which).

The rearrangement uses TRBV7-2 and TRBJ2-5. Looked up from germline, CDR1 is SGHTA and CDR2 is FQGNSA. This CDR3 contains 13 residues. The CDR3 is CASSLDLGETQYF. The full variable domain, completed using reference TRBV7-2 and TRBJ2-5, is GAGVSQSPSNKVTEKGKDVELRCDPISGHTALYWYRQSLGQGLEFLIYFQGNSAPDKSGLPSDRFSAERTGGSVSTLTIQRTQQEDSAVYLCASSLDLGETQYFGPGTRLLVL.

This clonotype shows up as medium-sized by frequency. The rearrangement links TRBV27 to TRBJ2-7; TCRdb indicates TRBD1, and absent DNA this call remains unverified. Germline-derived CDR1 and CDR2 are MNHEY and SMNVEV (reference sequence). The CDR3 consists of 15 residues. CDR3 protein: CASSFWGGGGYEQYF.

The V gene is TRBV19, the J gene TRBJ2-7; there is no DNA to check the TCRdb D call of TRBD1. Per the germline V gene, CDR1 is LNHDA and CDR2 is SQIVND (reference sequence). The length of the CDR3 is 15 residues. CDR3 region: CASSRATGDHYEQYF.

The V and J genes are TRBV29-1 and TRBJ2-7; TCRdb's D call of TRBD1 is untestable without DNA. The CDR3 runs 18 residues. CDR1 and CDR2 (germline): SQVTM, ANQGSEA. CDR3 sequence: CSVEGQGGRPKTGGEQYF.